A selection of T cell receptor beta chains follows, all from one sample in a study of shared clonotypes between healthy human individuals. Assay used: immunoSEQ multiplex PCR; TCRdb lists only in-frame clones, some missing. The table has approximately 1,500,000 clones, around 95% seen once; the top ten hold more than 0.9%. The sequenced sample was naive CD4+ T cells sorted from blood. Receptors were obtained from a man aged 30-40 years in good health. CDR3s include the opening cysteine and the closing phenylalanine or tryptophan. D genes are given only for firm matches. The listing skips clone size in some rows; elsewhere it reads once, few, many or a size class.

cdr3_aa | cdr3_nt | v_call | clone_size | d_call | j_call
CSGLGQPETQYF | TGCAGCGGATTGGGACAACCAGAGACCCAGTACTTC | TRBV29-1 | few | NA | TRBJ2-5
CASSRRDGSHEKLFF | TGTGCCAGCAGCCGACGGGACGGGTCCCATGAAAAACTGTTTTTT | TRBV7-2 | NA | NA | TRBJ1-4
CASSDPGLAAGEQYF | TGCGCCAGCAGCGACCCGGGACTCGCAGCGGGGGAGCAGTACTTC | TRBV5-1 | NA | TRBD2 | TRBJ2-7
CASSLGTSGSGELFF | TGTGCCAGCAGCTTAGGGACTAGCGGATCCGGGGAGCTGTTTTTT | TRBV7-6 | NA | TRBD2 | TRBJ2-2
CATRSRGAAYNEQFF | TGTGCCACCAGGTCCCGGGGAGCGGCCTACAATGAGCAGTTCTTC | TRBV15 | NA | NA | TRBJ2-1
CASLRDTLNTEAFF | TGCGCCAGCCTCCGGGACACACTGAACACTGAAGCTTTCTTT | TRBV10-2 | NA | NA | TRBJ1-1
CASKDLETAFF | TGTGCCAGCAAAGACCTTGAGACAGCTTTCTTT | TRBV28 | NA | NA | TRBJ1-1
CASSTSTPGREQYF | TGTGCCAGCAGCACCTCAACCCCCGGTCGGGAGCAGTACTTC | TRBV28 | once | NA | TRBJ2-7
CASSSRGETQYF | TGCGCCAGCAGCTCTCGGGGGGAGACCCAGTACTTC | TRBV5-1 | NA | NA | TRBJ2-5
CASSPPRIAGYHNEQFF | TGTGCCAGCTCACCACCCAGGATAGCGGGTTACCACAATGAGCAGTTCTTC | TRBV18 | NA | TRBD2 | TRBJ2-1
CASTLSLGGLVNEQYF | TGTGCCAGCACTCTCTCCCTAGGTGGGTTAGTGAACGAGCAGTACTTC | TRBV28 | NA | NA | TRBJ2-7
CSVVTLGTGPGGEQYF | TGCAGCGTTGTAACACTCGGGACAGGCCCTGGGGGGGAGCAGTACTTC | TRBV29-1 | NA | TRBD1 | TRBJ2-7
CSAPETQYF | TGCAGTGCTCCCGAGACCCAGTACTTC | TRBV20-1 | NA | NA | TRBJ2-5
CASSLTAGVQETQYF | TGTGCCAGCAGCTTAACGGCGGGAGTGCAAGAGACCCAGTACTTC | TRBV7-3 | NA | TRBD2 | TRBJ2-5
CASSLAAGTVINTEAFF | TGCGCCAGCAGCTTGGCCGCCGGGACAGTCATTAACACTGAAGCTTTCTTT | TRBV5-1 | NA | TRBD1 | TRBJ1-1
CASSERSWGLRAQPQHF | TGTGCCAGCAGTGAACGGAGCTGGGGGCTGAGGGCTCAGCCCCAGCATTTT | TRBV2 | NA | NA | TRBJ1-5
CASSESGVYEQYF | TGCGCCAGCAGTGAGTCAGGGGTCTACGAGCAGTACTTC | TRBV10-1 | few | NA | TRBJ2-7
CAWSSGDNLWGQFF | TGTGCCTGGAGTTCAGGGGATAACCTCTGGGGGCAGTTCTTC | TRBV30 | once | NA | TRBJ2-1
CASRPGGTGGGLETQYF | TGCGCCAGCAGACCCGGCGGGACAGGGGGCGGGTTAGAGACCCAGTACTTC | TRBV5-1 | NA | TRBD1 | TRBJ2-5
CASSPRPGEAYGYTF | TGTGCCAGCAGCCCGAGACCGGGGGAGGCCTATGGCTACACCTTC | TRBV7-2 | NA | NA | TRBJ1-2
CASRPSGSGDYGYTF | TGTGCCAGCAGACCTTCCGGCTCCGGGGACTATGGCTACACCTTC | TRBV28 | NA | NA | TRBJ1-2
CASSGVAGTGELFF | TGTGCCAGCAGTGGGGTAGCAGGAACCGGGGAGCTGTTTTTT | TRBV2 | NA | NA | TRBJ2-2
CASSTGPRGQPQHF | TGTGCCAGCAGTACCGGACCTCGCGGTCAGCCCCAGCATTTT | TRBV2 | NA | NA | TRBJ1-5
CASQSGRTYEQYF | TGTGCCAGCCAGTCGGGACGGACCTACGAGCAGTACTTC | TRBV2 | NA | NA | TRBJ2-7
CASSLERMETQYF | TGTGCCAGCAGCTTGGAACGTATGGAGACCCAGTACTTC | TRBV5-4 | NA | NA | TRBJ2-5
CASSLQPFEQYF | TGTGCCAGCAGCTTGCAGCCTTTCGAGCAGTACTTC | TRBV5-5 | NA | NA | TRBJ2-7
CASSLASGYNEQFF | TGTGCCAGCAGCTTAGCTAGCGGTTACAATGAGCAGTTCTTC | TRBV7-6 | NA | NA | TRBJ2-1
CASSLRAGFSNQPQHF | TGTGCCAGCAGTTTAAGGGCAGGGTTTAGCAATCAGCCCCAGCATTTT | TRBV28 | NA | NA | TRBJ1-5
CASSSSPPGGSHTDTQYF | TGTGCCAGCAGCTCTAGCCCTCCGGGGGGCTCCCACACAGATACGCAGTATTTT | TRBV11-3 | NA | NA | TRBJ2-3
CASSRERGYTF | TGTGCCAGCAGCCGGGAGCGCGGCTACACCTTC | TRBV5-6 | NA | NA | TRBJ1-2
CSGRTGAETQYF | TGCAGCGGGAGGACAGGGGCCGAGACCCAGTACTTC | TRBV29-1 | NA | TRBD1 | TRBJ2-5